This T cell receptor beta chain derives from a study of Ad26.COV2.S vaccination and SARS-CoV-2 variants. Study findings and constraints: Vaccine and placebo recipients had comparable breadth of non-spike TCRs.

The CDR3 runs 14 residues. Germline loops: CDR1 SGDLS, CDR2 YYNGEE. The V end was cut by 2 bases, the J end by 3 bases, with 9 bases between. For this clone: Its target is unknown.

Sequenced by immunoSEQ multiplex PCR; TCRdb stores in-frame clones only, minus some. The table has approximately 300,000 clones, just under 85% seen once. Sample treatment: approximately 18 received Ad26.COV2.S at low or high dose, single or two shots; roughly 5 received placebo; per-sample allocation not given. Samples analyzed were those drawn on day 63 after the first vaccine or placebo injection. This sequence was found in a person between 18 and 59 years old who received the Ad26.COV2.S COVID-19 vaccine or a placebo. This specimen consisted of peripheral blood, obtained in a trial of Ad26.COV2.S vaccine versus placebo. The chain links TRBV9 to TRBJ1-3, with D possibly TRBD1 on 5 matching bases. CDR3 amino acids: CASSVGRVGNTIYF. CDR3 coding DNA: TGTGCCAGCAGCGTTGGCAGGGTTGGAAACACCATATATTTT. Drawing the rest from reference TRBV9 and TRBJ1-3, the complete variable domain is DSGVTQTPKHLITATGQRVTLRCSPRSGDLSVYWYQQSLDQGLQFLIQYYNGEERAKGNILERFSAQQFPDLHSELNLSSLELGDSALYFCASSVGRVGNTIYFGEGSWLTVV.